A selection of T cell receptor beta chains follows, all from one sample in a study of T cell responses to AZD1222 COVID-19 vaccine. Assay: immunoSEQ multiplex PCR; the TCRdb copy retains only in-frame clones and omits some. The data contain 150,000 or so clones, about 91% of them singletons. The sample in question was peripheral blood, obtained on day 0 of AZD1222 vaccination. All receptors come from an adult in good health. The CDR3 runs from the conserved cysteine through the conserved F or W. A D gene is named only where the DNA matches it firmly. Size values are once, few and many counts, or a class for expanded clones, and some rows have none.

D gene: .
clone size: .
V gene: TRBV11-2
J gene: TRBJ2-1
CDR3 DNA: TGTGCCAGCAGCTTATGGGGTGAGCAGTTCTTC
CDR3 protein: CASSLWGEQFF

D gene: .
clone size: .
V gene: TRBV15
J gene: TRBJ1-3
CDR3 DNA: TGTGCCACCAGCAGAGAGGTCTCTGGAAACACCATATATTTT
CDR3 protein: CATSREVSGNTIYF

D gene: .
clone size: .
V gene: TRBV9
J gene: TRBJ2-2
CDR3 DNA: TGTGCCAGCAGCGTAGCAAGGAGTGGCGGGGAGCTGTTTTTT
CDR3 protein: CASSVARSGGELFF

D gene: TRBD1
clone size: .
V gene: TRBV4-1
J gene: TRBJ1-5
CDR3 DNA: TGCGCCAGCAGCTTTACAGGGGGCGGGCGGCCCCAGCATTTT
CDR3 protein: CASSFTGGGRPQHF

D gene: .
clone size: .
V gene: TRBV15
J gene: TRBJ1-3
CDR3 DNA: TGTGCCACCAGCCCCATGGCAGTCCTCTCTGGAAACACCATATATTTT
CDR3 protein: CATSPMAVLSGNTIYF

D gene: TRBD1
clone size: once
V gene: TRBV19
J gene: TRBJ1-6
CDR3 DNA: TGTGCCAGTAGGATGGGGACAGGTTCACCCCTCCACTTT
CDR3 protein: CASRMGTGSPLHF

D gene: .
clone size: .
V gene: TRBV9
J gene: TRBJ1-4
CDR3 DNA: TGTGCCAGCAGCGCCGAGGGCAGGGGATCGACTAATGAAAAACTGTTTTTT
CDR3 protein: CASSAEGRGSTNEKLFF

D gene: .
clone size: .
V gene: TRBV7-9
J gene: TRBJ1-1
CDR3 DNA: TGTGCCAGCAGCTTAGAGAACACTGAAGCTTTCTTT
CDR3 protein: CASSLENTEAFF

D gene: .
clone size: once
V gene: TRBV27
J gene: TRBJ2-1
CDR3 DNA: TGTGCCAGCAGTTTATCAGGAGGGACAGTCATCAATGAGCAGTTCTTC
CDR3 protein: CASSLSGGTVINEQFF

D gene: .
clone size: .
V gene: TRBV11-3
J gene: TRBJ2-7
CDR3 DNA: TGTGCCAGCACCGGACACCCGAGCTCCTACGAGCAGTACTTC
CDR3 protein: CASTGHPSSYEQYF

D gene: .
clone size: .
V gene: TRBV7-6
J gene: TRBJ1-5
CDR3 DNA: TGTGCCAGCAGCTCTGGTTTGGGTAGCAATCAGCCCCAGCATTTT
CDR3 protein: CASSSGLGSNQPQHF

D gene: TRBD2
clone size: .
V gene: TRBV3-1/TRBV3-2
J gene: TRBJ2-1
CDR3 DNA: TGTGCCAGCAGCCAAGCGTTAGCGGGAGGAGGGCAGTTCTTC
CDR3 protein: CASSQALAGGGQFF

D gene: .
clone size: once
V gene: TRBV24-1
J gene: TRBJ2-7
CDR3 DNA: TGTGCCACCAGTGATCCCGGGACGGATAGCTTCTACGAGCAGTACTTC
CDR3 protein: CATSDPGTDSFYEQYF

D gene: TRBD1
clone size: .
V gene: TRBV7-9
J gene: TRBJ1-4
CDR3 DNA: TGTGCCAGCAGCTCGCGGGACAGGGAGAATGAAAAACTGTTTTTT
CDR3 protein: CASSSRDRENEKLFF

D gene: .
clone size: .
V gene: TRBV19
J gene: TRBJ1-5
CDR3 DNA: TGTGCCAGCACAACCTGGGGAGGCAATCAGCCCCAGCATTTT
CDR3 protein: CASTTWGGNQPQHF

D gene: .
clone size: .
V gene: TRBV18
J gene: TRBJ2-7
CDR3 DNA: TGTGCCAGCTCACCACTTTCGGGGGACGAGCAGTACTTC
CDR3 protein: CASSPLSGDEQYF

D gene: TRBD2
clone size: .
V gene: TRBV6-4
J gene: TRBJ2-1
CDR3 DNA: TGTGCCAGCAGTCAAACGGGACTAGCGGGATCCCCTTTCAATGAGCAGTTCTTC
CDR3 protein: CASSQTGLAGSPFNEQFF

D gene: TRBD2
clone size: .
V gene: TRBV7-2
J gene: TRBJ2-1
CDR3 DNA: TGTGCCAGCAGCTTAGAGCTAGCGGGGGGTTACAATGAGCAGTTCTTC
CDR3 protein: CASSLELAGGYNEQFF

D gene: .
clone size: .
V gene: TRBV28
J gene: TRBJ1-4
CDR3 DNA: TGTGCCAGCAGTTTCGGGGATCAGGAAAAACTGTTTTTT
CDR3 protein: CASSFGDQEKLFF

D gene: TRBD2
clone size: .
V gene: TRBV7-2
J gene: TRBJ2-1
CDR3 DNA: TGTGCCAGCAGCTTAAGGACTAGCACCTACAATGAGCAGTTCTTC
CDR3 protein: CASSLRTSTYNEQFF

D gene: .
clone size: few
V gene: TRBV30
J gene: TRBJ2-7
CDR3 DNA: TGTGCCTGGAACATAGGTTCCTACGAGCAGTACTTC
CDR3 protein: CAWNIGSYEQYF

D gene: .
clone size: .
V gene: TRBV25-1
J gene: TRBJ2-5
CDR3 DNA: TGTGCCAGCAGTGAATTAGGGGAGACCCAGTACTTC
CDR3 protein: CASSELGETQYF

D gene: .
clone size: .
V gene: TRBV3-1/TRBV3-2
J gene: TRBJ2-3
CDR3 DNA: TGTGCCAGCAGCCAAGTTACGGCTAGCACAGATACGCAGTATTTT
CDR3 protein: CASSQVTASTDTQYF

D gene: .
clone size: .
V gene: TRBV10-1
J gene: TRBJ2-5
CDR3 DNA: TGCGCCAGCAGTGACGTGACCCGAGAGACCCAGTACTTC
CDR3 protein: CASSDVTRETQYF

D gene: .
clone size: .
V gene: TRBV5-8
J gene: TRBJ1-4
CDR3 DNA: TGTGCCAGCAGCTTGACAGGGTGGGCAACTAATGAAAAACTGTTTTTT
CDR3 protein: CASSLTGWATNEKLFF

D gene: .
clone size: .
V gene: TRBV5-1
J gene: TRBJ2-7
CDR3 DNA: TGCGCCAGCAGCTTGGCGGGAACTAGCATTTTCTACGAGCAGTACTTC
CDR3 protein: CASSLAGTSIFYEQYF